This TCR beta chain came from a study of blood T cell repertoires in COVID-19. Study context: T cells, B-cell-depleted T cells, or PBMCs provided the cDNA or gDNA that served as material.

The CDR3 covers 14 residues. Germline V CDR1 and CDR2: SNHLY, FYNNEI. The V gene lost 8 bases and the J gene lost 3 bases, with 16 bases spanning the gap. In the original processing: Estimation of nucleated cell counts was performed using reference gene primer amplification. Data came from immunoSEQ multiplex PCR; TCRdb stores just in-frame clones and leaves some out. D and trimming come from the DNA, and the V and J calls and clone size come from that table. There are about 150,000 clones in the sample; more than 75% occur only once, and around 1.9% lies in the top ten. The chain couples TRBV2 to TRBJ1-2; D uncertain. Material for sequencing was peripheral blood. The sequence derives from a middle-aged man who had recovered from COVID-19. The CDR3 sequence is CASLNRQDYYGYTF. The CDR3 DNA reads TGTGCCAGCCTAAACCGGCAGGACTACTATGGCTACACCTTC.